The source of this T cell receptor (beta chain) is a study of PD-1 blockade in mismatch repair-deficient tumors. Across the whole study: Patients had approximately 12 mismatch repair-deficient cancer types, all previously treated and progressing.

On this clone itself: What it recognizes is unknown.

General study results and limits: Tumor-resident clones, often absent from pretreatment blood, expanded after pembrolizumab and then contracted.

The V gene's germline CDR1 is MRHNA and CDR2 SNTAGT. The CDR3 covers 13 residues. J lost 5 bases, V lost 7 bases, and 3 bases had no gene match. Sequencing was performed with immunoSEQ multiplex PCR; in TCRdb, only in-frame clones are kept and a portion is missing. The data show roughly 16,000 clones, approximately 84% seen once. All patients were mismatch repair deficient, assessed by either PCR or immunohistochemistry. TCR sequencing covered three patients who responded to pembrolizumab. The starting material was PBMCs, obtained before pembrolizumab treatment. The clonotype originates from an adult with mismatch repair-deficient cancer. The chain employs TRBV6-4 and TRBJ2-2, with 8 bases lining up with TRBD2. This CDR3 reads CASKERETGELFF. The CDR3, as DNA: TGTGCCAGCAAGGAGCGGGAGACCGGGGAGCTGTTTTTT.